Detailed here is one T cell receptor beta chain. Sequenced by immunoSEQ multiplex PCR; TCRdb stores in-frame clones only, minus some. Of 70,000 or so clones listed, around 83% are singletons. This sample stems from a study of a mutant IDH1 vaccine in newly diagnosed glioma. Study summary: Treatment recipients were approximately 60% male and around 40% female, and their mean age was around 40 years.

Described time point: baseline, week 1 (first vaccination visit). The treatment: pre-vaccination baseline after standard-of-care therapy. This CDR3 contains 11 residues. The germline V gene has CDR1 KGHSH and CDR2 LQKENI. The V end lost 6 bases, the J end lost 7 bases, and 8 bases lay between the germline ends. This chain uses TRBV18 with TRBJ2-3; either TRBD1 or TRBD2 may supply D (5 bases each). Sequences were derived from peripheral blood mononuclear cells (PBMCs), sampled from a glioma patient treated with radiotherapy, temozolomide or both. The TCR was taken from a woman aged 18-35 years with glioma. Some clones in this sample may be carry-over from other donors' samples. The CDR3 region is CASSGTNTQYF. The CDR3 bases are TGTGCCAGCTCGGGGACCAATACGCAGTATTTT.